The 10 T cell receptor beta chains in this list originate from one sample, sequenced in a study of blood T cell repertoires in COVID-19. Generated by immunoSEQ multiplex PCR, the TCRdb table keeps only in-frame clones and is missing some. Seen here are around 89,000 clones, about three quarters observed once, and the top ten hold approximately 15%. Material: peripheral blood. The receptor set was obtained from an elderly woman with acute or convalescent COVID-19.

The V and J genes are TRBV18 and TRBJ1-3; D gene unclear. CDR1 KGHSH and CDR2 LQKENI come from the germline V gene. CDR3 size: 15 residues. The ends were cut back, 3 bases at V and 0 bases at J, with 9 bases in the middle. CDR3 DNA: TGTGCCAGCTCACCGACGGAGCTCTCTGGAAACACCATATATTTT. Amino acids: CASSPTELSGNTIYF.

This clone came up a few times. The rearrangement joins TRBV19 to TRBJ2-1; 8 nucleotides align to TRBD1. The CDR3 has 15 amino acids. CDR1 is LNHDA and CDR2 is SQIVND in the germline V gene (reference sequence). V gave up 5 bases and J gave up 10 bases; unmatched junction bases: 13. The CDR3 DNA reads as TGTGCCAGTAGTGCGGACAGGGTTGGGTCGAAGGAGCAGTTCTTC. Translated: CASSADRVGSKEQFF.

This clone has only one observation. V usage is TRBV7-9 and J usage is TRBJ1-2, with D possibly matching TRBD1 (6 bases). V was cut by 3 bases and J by 4 bases, with 21 bases left in between. Looked up from germline, CDR1 is SEHNR and CDR2 is FQNEAQ (reference sequence). The CDR3 loop spans 17 amino acids. CDR3 residues: CASSFMPGQVALYGYTF. CDR3 sequence (DNA): TGTGCCAGCAGCTTCATGCCGGGACAAGTGGCCCTCTATGGCTACACCTTC.

This sequence joins TRBV9 and TRBJ2-5, with a tentative D call TRBD1 (6 bases). The germline gives CDR1 SGDLS, CDR2 YYNGEE. Trimming took 6 bases from V and 1 from J, leaving 10 bases between them. The CDR3 totals 13 residues. For the CDR3, the DNA is TGTGCCAGCACGGGACAAACCCAAGAGACCCAGTACTTC. This gives the protein CASTGQTQETQYF.

The CDR3 coding sequence is TGTGCCAGTAGTATAGTGCAGACAGGTAACACCGGGGAGCTGTTTTTT. Amino acids: CASSIVQTGNTGELFF. The rearrangement joins TRBV19 to TRBJ2-2, with TRBD1 as a possible D gene (6 bases). The CDR3 runs 16 residues. The ends were cut back, 1 base at V and 2 bases at J, with 11 bases in the middle. Germline lookup yields CDR1 LNHDA and CDR2 SQIVND (reference sequence).

The genes are TRBV6-5 and TRBJ1-2; TRBD1 agrees at 7 bases. Germline CDR1 and CDR2: MNHEY and SVGAGI. This CDR3 region has 12 residues. V was clipped by 6 bases and J by 8 bases; unmatched bases: 6. CDR3 sequence (DNA): TGTGCCAGCAGAGCCGACAGGGACGGCTACACCTTC. Its protein is CASRADRDGYTF.

This clone was counted only a few times. The chain combines TRBV11-3 with TRBJ2-2, with D maybe TRBD2 (5 bases). Germline CDR1 reads SGHNT; CDR2 reads YENEEA. V was trimmed by 1 base and J by 7 bases, leaving 7 bases between them. The CDR3 is 13 amino acids. The CDR3 protein is CASSLGGYGELFF. CDR3 sequence (DNA): TGTGCCAGCAGCTTAGGAGGGTACGGGGAGCTGTTTTTT.

This clone was found once. The gene calls are TRBV19 and TRBJ2-3, with 7 positions matching TRBD1. The V and J ends lost 9 bases and 7 bases, in that order; junction bases with no gene match: 4. The CDR3 runs 11 residues. In germline, CDR1 is LNHDA, CDR2 SQIVND (reference sequence). The chain's CDR3 is CARGTVYTQYF. The CDR3 nucleotides are TGTGCCAGAGGGACAGTATATACGCAGTATTTT.

The chain is built from TRBV19 and TRBJ1-6; 10 bases are shared with TRBD1. J was trimmed by 10 bases and V by 7 bases; bases with no gene match: 10. This CDR3 is 15 amino acids long. Germline V gene lookup returns CDR1 LNHDA and CDR2 SQIVND (reference sequence). This CDR3 reads CASTVRQGARSPLHF. The CDR3 DNA follows: TGTGCCAGTACTGTTCGACAGGGGGCACGATCACCCCTCCACTTT. Supplemented by reference TRBV19 and TRBJ1-6, the full variable domain reads DGGITQSPKYLFRKEGQNVTLSCEQNLNHDAMYWYRQDPGQGLRLIYYSQIVNDFQKGDIAEGYSVSREKKESFPLTVTSAQKNPTAFYLCASTVRQGARSPLHFGNGTRLTVT.

J is TRBJ1-2 and V is TRBV2, with TRBD1 matching over 7 bases. Unmatched junction bases numbered 6, after V lost 2 bases and J lost 12 bases. Germline V gene sequence: CDR1 SNHLY, CDR2 FYNNEI. This CDR3 is built from 12 residues. In DNA form, the CDR3 reads TGTGCCAGCAGTGAATTCCCCAGGGGGAACACCTTC. Encoded protein: CASSEFPRGNTF.